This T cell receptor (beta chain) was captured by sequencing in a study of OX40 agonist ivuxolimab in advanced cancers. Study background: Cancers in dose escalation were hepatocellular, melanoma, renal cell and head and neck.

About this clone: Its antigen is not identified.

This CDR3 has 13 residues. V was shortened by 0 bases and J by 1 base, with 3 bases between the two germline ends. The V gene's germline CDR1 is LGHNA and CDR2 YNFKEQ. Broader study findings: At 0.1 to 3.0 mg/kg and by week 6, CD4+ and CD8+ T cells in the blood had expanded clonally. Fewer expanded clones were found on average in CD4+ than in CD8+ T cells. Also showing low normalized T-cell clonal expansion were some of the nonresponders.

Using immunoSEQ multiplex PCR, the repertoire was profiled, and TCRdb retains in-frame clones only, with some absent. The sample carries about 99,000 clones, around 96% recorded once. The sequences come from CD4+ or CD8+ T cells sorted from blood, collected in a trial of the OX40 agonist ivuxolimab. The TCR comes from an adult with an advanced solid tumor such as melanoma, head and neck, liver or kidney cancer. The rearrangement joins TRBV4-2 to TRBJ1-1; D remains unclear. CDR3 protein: CASSQEENTEAFF. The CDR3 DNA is TGTGCCAGCAGCCAAGAGGAGAACACTGAAGCTTTCTTT.